These T cell receptor beta chains were read from a single sample in a study of identical twins. TCRdb fed the 5' RACE reads into MiXCR, producing one record per CDR3 protein. This table holds some 1,700,000 distinct CDR3 sequences, about 31% found once. Input material: cord blood. These receptors originate from a newborn girl in good health. Each CDR3 is given with its conserved first and last residue. The D gene is left open where the match is weak. Only part of the rows carry a size: once, few, many, or a class if the clone is expanded.

-	TRBV7-2	15	TRBJ1-2	-	TGTGCCAGCAGCTCCGGACCGGGATTACTCTATGGCTACACCTTC	CASSSGPGLLYGYTF
-	TRBV6-6	14	TRBJ1-2	few	TGTGCCAGCAGTTACTCAGCGGGTACTTATGGCTACACCTTC	CASSYSAGTYGYTF
TRBD1	TRBV10-3	16	TRBJ2-7	few	TGTGCCATCAGGGACCGGGACAGGGGGTTCTCCTACGAGCAGTACTTC	CAIRDRDRGFSYEQYF
TRBD2	TRBV6-1	14	TRBJ2-7	many	TGTGCCAGCAGTGCTAGCGGGAGGGCCTACGAGCAGTACTTC	CASSASGRAYEQYF
-	TRBV28	13	TRBJ1-1	-	TGTGCCAGCACCAAAACAGGCTCCACTGAAGCTTTCTTT	CASTKTGSTEAFF
TRBD1	TRBV28	16	TRBJ1-4	few	TGTGCCAGCAGTCCGACAGGGGGGGCAACTAATGAAAAACTGTTTTTT	CASSPTGGATNEKLFF
TRBD1	TRBV11-2	13	TRBJ1-2	few	TGTGCCAGCAGCCCCACGACAGGGAGCGGCTACACCTTC	CASSPTTGSGYTF
-	TRBV2	14	TRBJ1-2	few	TGTGCCAGCAGTATAGGCGGACTAGGTTATGGCTACACCTTC	CASSIGGLGYGYTF
TRBD2	TRBV5-1	16	TRBJ2-1	-	TGCGACAAGACTAGCGGGGGCCCCACCTCCTACAATGAGCAGTTCTTC	CDKTSGGPTSYNEQFF
-	TRBV5-1	16	TRBJ2-7	few	TGCGCCAGCAGCTTTGGTAGACAGAGCTCCTACAATGAGCAGTACTTC	CASSFGRQSSYNEQYF
TRBD2	TRBV3-1	19	TRBJ2-1	-	TGTGCCAGCAGCCAAGATTTGGGACTAGCGGGAGGGCCTTACAATGAGCAGTTCTTC	CASSQDLGLAGGPYNEQFF
-	TRBV2	14	TRBJ1-5	-	TGTGCCAGCAACTCACAGGGTGGCTATCAGCCCCAGCATTTT	CASNSQGGYQPQHF
TRBD2	TRBV7-2	17	TRBJ2-7	few	TGTGCCAGCAGCTTAGCGCCCGTGACTAGCGGGGGAAACGAGCAGTACTTC	CASSLAPVTSGGNEQYF
TRBD2	TRBV20-1	14	TRBJ2-7	few	TGCAGTGCTAGTCTGCCTAGCGGGAGTAACGAGCAGTACTTC	CSASLPSGSNEQYF
TRBD2	TRBV3-1	19	TRBJ2-1	-	TGTGCCAGCAGCCAAGAGAGCCCTTTCGACGGGGGGGCGGTGGATGAGCAGTTCTTC	CASSQESPFDGGAVDEQFF
-	TRBV19	14	TRBJ2-7	-	TGTGCCAGTAGTGCTAGCCCTCACTACAATGAGCAGTACTTC	CASSASPHYNEQYF
-	TRBV5-1	15	TRBJ2-2	once	TGCGCCAGCAGCGCCGTAGGAGGAAGCCCCGGGGAGCTGTTTTTT	CASSAVGGSPGELFF
-	TRBV6-1	16	TRBJ2-4	-	TGTGCCAGCAGTGAAGCGCACTGGGGGGCCAAAAACATTCAGTACTTC	CASSEAHWGAKNIQYF
-	TRBV4-1	13	TRBJ2-7	few	TGCGCCAGCAGCCAACTAGGACCCTACGAGCAGTACTTC	CASSQLGPYEQYF
-	TRBV20-1	11	TRBJ2-3	-	TGCAGTGAGGGTAGCACAGATACGCAGTATTTT	CSEGSTDTQYF
-	TRBV27	13	TRBJ2-7	many	TGTGCCAGCAGCCGGACGGATTCCTACGAGCAGTACTTC	CASSRTDSYEQYF
TRBD2	TRBV7-2	16	TRBJ2-1	few	TGTGCCAGCAGCTTACAACCGTTGGCGGGAGGTAATGAGCAGTTCTTC	CASSLQPLAGGNEQFF
-	TRBV7-9	15	TRBJ1-2	-	TGTGCCAGCAGCCCCCCCGACAGCCGTAACTATGGCTACACCTTC	CASSPPDSRNYGYTF
TRBD2	TRBV20-1	15	TRBJ2-3	few	TGCAGTGCTCTCCGGGGTAGCGGGGTAACAGATACGCAGTATTTT	CSALRGSGVTDTQYF
-	TRBV12-5	13	TRBJ2-3	-	TGTGCTAGTGGTCCCGGGACCGCAGATACGCAGTATTTT	CASGPGTADTQYF
-	TRBV20-1	16	TRBJ1-1	-	TGCAGTGCCCAGAGAGTTAACAGGTTGTGGAACACTGAAGCTTTCTTT	CSAQRVNRLWNTEAFF
-	TRBV20-1	14	TRBJ2-1	-	TGCAGTGCTAGATGGGGGACCCGTTTCAATGAGCAGTTCTTC	CSARWGTRFNEQFF
TRBD2	TRBV20-1	17	TRBJ2-7	once	TGCAGTGCCTTAAGCCCGGGACTAGCGGGAGGGTACTACGAGCAGTACTTC	CSALSPGLAGGYYEQYF
-	TRBV20-1	12	TRBJ2-1	-	TGCAGTGGAGGGGGATCCTCCTACGAGCAGTTCTTC	CSGGGSSYEQFF
-	TRBV10-3	13	TRBJ1-2	few	TGTGCCATCAGTGGTGAGACTCCTGATGGCTACACCTTC	CAISGETPDGYTF
-	TRBV19	16	TRBJ1-5	-	TGTGCCAGTAGTATCAGCCAGGGGCGCCAGAATCAGCCCCAGCATTTT	CASSISQGRQNQPQHF
TRBD1	TRBV4-2	14	TRBJ1-4	-	TGTGCCAGCAGCTTTCAGGGGGAGCGAGAAAAACTGTTTTTT	CASSFQGEREKLFF
TRBD2	TRBV12-3/TRBV12-4	16	TRBJ2-1	many	TGTGCCAGCAGTTTGAGGACTAGCGGTCTCTACAATGAGCAGTTCTTC	CASSLRTSGLYNEQFF
-	TRBV27	13	TRBJ2-3	few	TGTGCCAGCAGTTTATCGCGTGTGGATACGCAGTATTTT	CASSLSRVDTQYF
-	TRBV30	13	TRBJ1-2	once	TGTGCCTGGAGCCCCTCTGCAAACTATGGCTACACCTTC	CAWSPSANYGYTF
TRBD2	TRBV4-2	16	TRBJ2-3	-	TGTGCCAGCAGCCAAGGGGGGCGGGGGGGCACAGATACGCAGTATTTT	CASSQGGRGGTDTQYF
TRBD2	TRBV20-1	15	TRBJ2-7	-	TGCAGTGCTAGTCTCGATAGCGGGGGGGCCTGCGAGCAGTACTTC	CSASLDSGGACEQYF
TRBD2	TRBV14	17	TRBJ2-3	-	TGTGCCAGCAGTCCCCCCGGACTAGCGGGACGCACAGATACGCAGTATTTT	CASSPPGLAGRTDTQYF
-	TRBV20-1	13	TRBJ2-1	few	TGCAGTGCATGTAGGGAGTTCCTGGCGGAGCAGTTCTTC	CSACREFLAEQFF
-	TRBV5-4	14	TRBJ1-2	-	TGTGCCAGCAGCCCACAGGGTTCGGACTATGGCTACACCTTC	CASSPQGSDYGYTF
TRBD1	TRBV2	13	TRBJ1-2	few	TGTGCCAGCGCCGGGACAGGGGCCTATGGCTACACCTTC	CASAGTGAYGYTF
TRBD1	TRBV7-2	14	TRBJ2-5	few	TGTGCCAGCAGCCTCCGGGACAGGAAAGAGACCCAGTACTTC	CASSLRDRKETQYF
-	TRBV7-6	18	TRBJ1-1	-	TGTGCCAGCAGCTTAATCTTGGGGGGCCGGACGGGGAACACTGAAGCTTTCTTT	CASSLILGGRTGNTEAFF
TRBD2	TRBV6-6	15	TRBJ2-7	-	TGTGCCAGCAGTATAAATAGCGGGGGGAGATACGAGCAGTACTTC	CASSINSGGRYEQYF
-	TRBV15	13	TRBJ2-1	-	TGTGCCACCGCCGGGACTTACTACAATGAGCAGTTCTTC	CATAGTYYNEQFF
-	TRBV27	14	TRBJ2-4	-	TGTGCCAGATGCCGGGCCCTAGTCCCCTACGAGCAGAACTTC	CARCRALVPYEQNF
TRBD1	TRBV10-2	16	TRBJ1-1	-	TGCGCCAGCAGTGAGTCCTTTGGACAGGGGAACACTGAAGCTTTCTTT	CASSESFGQGNTEAFF
TRBD2	TRBV25-1	13	TRBJ2-5	-	TGTGCCAGCAGTGCTGCGGGAGGAAATGAGCAGTACTTC	CASSAAGGNEQYF
-	TRBV27	14	TRBJ2-4	-	TGTGCCAGCAGTTCACTCCCGGGTTTGAACATTCAGTACTTC	CASSSLPGLNIQYF
-	TRBV27	17	TRBJ2-3	-	TGTGCCAGCAGTTCCCGTCGACACCCCCAGGGCACAGATACGCAGTGTTTT	CASSSRRHPQGTDTQCF
-	TRBV29-1	13	TRBJ1-1	-	TGCAGCGTCCAAATACGGCAGAACACTGAAGCTTTCTTT	CSVQIRQNTEAFF
TRBD1	TRBV28	17	TRBJ2-5	few	TGTGCCAGCAGTCTCCGGACAGGGCATACTTATAAGGAGACCCAGTACTTC	CASSLRTGHTYKETQYF
-	TRBV10-3	16	TRBJ2-7	many	TGTGCCATCAGTGAGGTTCCAGGCCGGAGCTCCTACGAGCAGTACTTC	CAISEVPGRSSYEQYF
TRBD1	TRBV27	15	TRBJ1-2	-	TGTGCCAGCAGTTTACGGACAGGGAATAACTATGGCTACACCTTC	CASSLRTGNNYGYTF
-	TRBV6-1	13	TRBJ1-2	-	TGTGCCAGCAGTGGACAGGCGCTCTATGGCTACACCTTC	CASSGQALYGYTF
-	TRBV20-1	13	TRBJ1-2	few	TGCAGTGCTACACACCGAGCTAACTATGGCTACACCTTC	CSATHRANYGYTF
-	TRBV10-1	15	TRBJ2-7	few	TGCGCCAGCAGTGCCGGGTCAGGGAATCTTTACGAGCAGTACTTC	CASSAGSGNLYEQYF
-	TRBV4-1	17	TRBJ2-5	-	TGCGCCAGCAGCCAAATCCCGGGGGCGATCAGTCAAGAGACCCAGTACTTC	CASSQIPGAISQETQYF
TRBD2	TRBV5-1	16	TRBJ2-3	few	TGCGCCAGCAGCTGGACTAGCGGGGGCGTCCAAGATACGCAGTATTTT	CASSWTSGGVQDTQYF